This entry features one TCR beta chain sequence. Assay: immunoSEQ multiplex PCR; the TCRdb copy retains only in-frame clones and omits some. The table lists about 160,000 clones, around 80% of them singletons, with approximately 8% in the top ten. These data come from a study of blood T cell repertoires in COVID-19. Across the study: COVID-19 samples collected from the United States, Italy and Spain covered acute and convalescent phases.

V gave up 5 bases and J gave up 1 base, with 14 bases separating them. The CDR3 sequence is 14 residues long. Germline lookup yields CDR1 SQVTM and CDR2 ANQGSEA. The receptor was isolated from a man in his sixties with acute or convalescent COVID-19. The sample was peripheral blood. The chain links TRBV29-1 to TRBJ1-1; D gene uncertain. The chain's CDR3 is CSVRGQSANTEAFF. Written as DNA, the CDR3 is TGCAGCGTTAGAGGTCAGTCGGCGAACACTGAAGCTTTCTTT.